Listed here are 29 T cell receptor beta chains from one sample, sequenced in a study of human T cells and chemical hapten exposure. TCRdb called the RACE reads again in MiXCR, with one record for every CDR3 protein. The sample records about 190,000 distinct CDR3 sequences, about 22% being singletons. The sample's time point: patch test 3, about 24 weeks after DPC sensitization. The treatment here: therapeutic diphenylcyclopropenone sensitization with weekly scalp DPC. The sequenced sample was whole blood, obtained in connection with sensitization to the hapten diphenylcyclopropenone (DPC). These receptors came from a woman in her 40s with alopecia areata. Some clones in this sample may be carry-over from other donors' samples.

This clonotype was counted a few times. At one end, the junction sequence differs from germline, possibly due to a read error. This chain uses TRBV29-1 with TRBJ2-7; TRBD1 is a possible D gene (7 bases). Germline values: CDR1 SQVTM, CDR2 ANQGSEA. The CDR3 sequence is 8 residues long. This chain's CDR3 is CSAGGTNF. The CDR3 nucleotides are TGCAGCGCAGGGGGGACGAACTTC.

The chain is built from TRBV29-1 and TRBJ2-4; the D gene is possibly TRBD1 (5 bases). CDR1 SQVTM and CDR2 ANQGSEA come from the germline V gene. The CDR3 is 11 amino acids. Trimming removed 7 bases from V and 3 bases from J, with 7 bases in between. The DNA for the CDR3 is TGCAGCGGAGACAGCAAAAACATTCAGTACTTC. It encodes CSGDSKNIQYF.

This chain joins TRBV20-1 and TRBJ1-2; D remains unclear. Trimming stripped 3 bases from V and 0 bases from J, with 11 bases between. The germline V gene encodes CDR1 DFQATT and CDR2 SNEGSKA (reference sequence). The CDR3 spans 14 residues. The CDR3 nucleotides read TGCAGTGCTAGTATTGGGCCGGCTAACTATGGCTACACCTTC. Protein product: CSASIGPANYGYTF.

The chain is built from TRBV6-5 and TRBJ2-3; TRBD2 matches at 8 bases. V lost 2 bases and J lost 1; bases outside the gene matches: 5. Germline CDR1 MNHEY, CDR2 SVGAGI. The CDR3 spans 16 residues. For the CDR3, the DNA is TGTGCCAGCAGTTACAAAACTAGCGGTGGCACAGATACGCAGTATTTT. Translating it yields CASSYKTSGGTDTQYF.

The table lists this clonotype with many counts. The gene calls are TRBV7-9 and TRBJ1-5; tentatively, D is TRBD1 (5 bases). The CDR3 length is 13 residues. V lost 1 base and J 6 bases, leaving 7 bases between the germline ends. From germline, CDR1 is SEHNR and CDR2 FQNEAQ (reference sequence). In DNA, the CDR3 is TGTGCCAGCAGCTTAGGCAGGGTTCAGCCCCAGCATTTT. Its protein product is CASSLGRVQPQHF.

In this sample, this clonotype turned up a few times. V usage is TRBV6-2 or TRBV6-3 and J usage is TRBJ2-3, with TRBD2 matching over 12 bases. The V and J ends lost 2 bases and 6 bases, in that order; junction bases with no gene match: 6. This CDR3 comprises 16 residues. Germline assignment: CDR1 MNHEY and CDR2 SVGEGT. CDR3: CASSYGLAGGLDTQYF. CDR3 nucleotide sequence: TGTGCCAGCAGTTACGGTCTAGCGGGAGGGCTGGATACGCAGTATTTT.

J is TRBJ1-5 and V is TRBV10-1; 7 positions match TRBD1. Losses at the gene ends were 6 bases for V and 3 bases for J; bases not matched to a gene: 11. Per germline, CDR1 WNHNN and CDR2 SYGVQD (reference sequence). This CDR3 is built from 16 residues. The CDR3 sequence: CASRDPDRVYNQPQHF. Written as DNA, the CDR3 is TGCGCCAGCAGGGACCCCGACAGGGTTTACAATCAGCCCCAGCATTTT.

J is TRBJ1-4 and V is TRBV4-1, with 9 nucleotides matching TRBD1. Trimming at V came to 5 bases and at J to 7 bases, leaving 11 bases not matched to a gene. The V gene's germline CDR1 is MGHRA and CDR2 YSYEKL. This CDR3 comprises 16 residues. The CDR3 sequence: CASSGTGSILGEKLFF. DNA for the CDR3: TGCGCCAGCAGCGGGACAGGGAGTATTCTGGGTGAAAAACTGTTTTTT.

The chain employs TRBV5-1 and TRBJ2-1; D is ambiguous. There are 15 residues in the CDR3. Germline CDR1 and CDR2: SGHRS and YFSETQ. Trimming took 0 bases from V and 8 from J, leaving 15 bases between them. DNA of the CDR3: TGCGCCAGCAGCTTGGGTCCCGCTAGTGACCATGAGCAGTTCTTC. Translated, it gives CASSLGPASDHEQFF.

This chain connects TRBV21-1 to TRBJ1-1; TRBD1, as called in the table, went unchecked against the DNA. TRBV21-1 is a pseudogene segment. The CDR3 length is 14 residues. CDR3 sequence (DNA): TGTGCCAGAGGACAGGTCATAATGAACACTGAAGCTTTCTTT. It is translated as CARGQVIMNTEAFF.

This clonotype came up a few times. The chain employs TRBV12-3 or TRBV12-4 and TRBJ2-1; 8 positions match TRBD2. The CDR3 sequence is 14 residues long. Trimming took 6 bases from V and 3 from J; bases not matched to a gene: 4. The CDR3 DNA is TGTGCCAGCAGCCCGGGAGGGCTCTACAATGAGCAGTTCTTC. Its protein is CASSPGGLYNEQFF.

This rearrangement joins TRBV20-1 to TRBJ1-1; D unresolved. With 6 bases removed from V and 0 bases from J, the gap between germline ends came to 14 bases. The CDR3 is made up of 14 amino acids. Germline assignment: CDR1 DFQATT and CDR2 SNEGSKA (reference sequence). The CDR3 nucleotides are TGCAGTGCCTCCCGCGGTTCCGTGAACACTGAAGCTTTCTTT. Translated: CSASRGSVNTEAFF.

The chain joins TRBV6-5 to TRBJ2-3, with 10 nucleotides matching TRBD1. The length of the CDR3 is 14 residues. J was trimmed by 4 bases and V by 6 bases; bases with no gene match: 4. Germline V gives CDR1 MNHEY, CDR2 SVGAGI. The CDR3 DNA sequence: TGTGCCAGCAGGACCGGGACAGGGGCAGATACGCAGTATTTT. It encodes CASRTGTGADTQYF.

V usage is TRBV7-2 and J usage is TRBJ2-3; D might be TRBD1 (5 bases). The CDR3 runs to 14 residues. The V gene's germline CDR1 is SGHTA and CDR2 FQGNSA. V lost 1 base, J lost 6 bases, and 11 bases lay in between. CDR3 DNA sequence: TGTGCCAGCAGCTTAGAGGGGTTACTGGATACGCAGTATTTT. Its protein is CASSLEGLLDTQYF.

The chain is built from TRBV29-1 and TRBJ2-4, with TRBD2 matching over 8 bases. This CDR3 comprises 13 residues. The germline gives CDR1 SQVTM, CDR2 ANQGSEA. After removal of 4 bases from V and 7 bases from J, the junction contained 6 bases not matched to a gene. The CDR3 DNA follows: TGCAGCGTTGTGAGCGGGAGTCAGAACATTCAGTACTTC. Its translation is CSVVSGSQNIQYF.

This clonotype was seen a handful of times. The CDR3 spells CSVDSPQGANEQYF. Written as DNA, the CDR3 is TGCAGCGTTGATTCCCCACAGGGGGCGAACGAGCAGTACTTC. The rearrangement links TRBV29-1 to TRBJ2-7; 9 nucleotides match TRBD1. This CDR3 has 14 residues. Germline-derived CDR1 and CDR2 are SQVTM and ANQGSEA. Losses at the gene ends were 3 bases for V and 5 bases for J; bases not matched to a gene: 8.

The chain combines TRBV29-1 with TRBJ1-1, with D possibly TRBD1 on 5 matching bases. Germline loops: CDR1 SQVTM, CDR2 ANQGSEA. Trimming left V 0 bases short and J 8 bases short, with 16 bases between. The CDR3 covers 14 residues. The CDR3 DNA is TGCAGCGTTGAAGATCACCAGGGTCTTTCGGAAGCTTTCTTT. The encoded protein is CSVEDHQGLSEAFF.

This clonotype showed up just a few times. This CDR3 reads CASSQDPGLAGGSQYF. In DNA form, the CDR3 reads TGCGCCAGCAGCCAAGACCCTGGACTAGCGGGAGGGTCCCAGTACTTC. This rearrangement joins TRBV4-1 to TRBJ2-5; 15 nucleotides align to TRBD2. The CDR3 is 16 amino acids. V lost 0 bases and J lost 9; bases outside the gene matches: 5. CDR1 is MGHRA, CDR2 YSYEKL, per germline.

In this sample, this clonotype turned up a few times. The chain employs TRBV29-1 and TRBJ2-3; the match to TRBD2 covers 15 bases. J gave up 3 bases and V 6 bases, and 4 bases lay outside the gene matches. The CDR3 spans 15 residues. Per germline, CDR1 SQVTM and CDR2 ANQGSEA. The CDR3 DNA reads as TGCAGCGTCGGGACTAGCGGGAGGCGGACAGATACGCAGTATTTT. Translated: CSVGTSGRRTDTQYF.

J is TRBJ2-2 and V is TRBV29-1; D might be TRBD1 or TRBD2, each matching 5 bases. The CDR3 consists of 14 residues. V was cut by 3 bases and J by 4 bases, with 12 bases left in between. Germline V lookup: CDR1 SQVTM, CDR2 ANQGSEA. In nucleotides, the CDR3 is TGCAGCGTTGACACGGGGCTCGGCACCGGGGAGCTGTTTTTT. This sequence encodes CSVDTGLGTGELFF.

This clonotype has just one count. The gene calls are TRBV7-6 and TRBJ2-4; no definite D call. Trimming cost V 4 bases and J 8 bases, with 9 bases left between them. The CDR3 has 12 residues. Germline V gene data show CDR1 as SGHVS and CDR2 as FNYEAQ. CDR3 protein: CASSSDSHIQYF. The CDR3 DNA reads as TGTGCCAGCAGCTCAGACTCTCACATTCAGTACTTC.

The chain has TRBV6-2 or TRBV6-3 and TRBJ2-7; D is uncertain. Germline V gene data show CDR1 as MNHEY and CDR2 as SVGEGT. This CDR3 has 16 residues. V was clipped by 2 bases and J by 0 bases, with 14 bases between them. This chain's CDR3 is CASSYPSGVASYEQYF. The CDR3 region has the DNA TGTGCCAGCAGTTACCCATCTGGGGTGGCCTCCTACGAGCAGTACTTC.

V is TRBV5-1 and J is TRBJ2-5; D assignment may be TRBD1 or TRBD2 (5 bases each). Looked up from germline, CDR1 is SGHRS and CDR2 is YFSETQ. The CDR3 sequence is 16 residues long. V gave up 4 bases and J gave up 4 bases, with 20 bases separating them. CDR3 protein: CASSINPRDGGETQYF. The CDR3 bases are TGCGCCAGCAGCATAAACCCCAGGGATGGGGGAGAGACCCAGTACTTC.

This clonotype was picked up a small number of times. The chain couples TRBV20-1 to TRBJ2-7, with TRBD1 matching over 8 bases. This CDR3 is 13 amino acids long. Germline V gives CDR1 DFQATT, CDR2 SNEGSKA (reference sequence). J lost 6 bases, V lost 3 bases, and 7 bases had no gene match. The CDR3 DNA reads TGCAGTGCTAGGCCCCTGACAGGGGTCGAGCAGTACTTC. This gives the protein CSARPLTGVEQYF.

This sequence joins TRBV10-3 and TRBJ2-5, with no clear D. The CDR3 sequence is 11 residues long. Germline-derived CDR1 and CDR2 are ENHRY and SYGVKD. With 2 bases removed from V and 7 bases from J, the gap between germline ends came to 5 bases. CDR3 DNA: TGTGCCATCAGTGAGCTCCGGACCCAGTACTTC. This gives the protein CAISELRTQYF.

The table lists this clonotype with a count of one. V is TRBV18 and J is TRBJ1-2; the D gene is possibly TRBD1 (6 bases). Germline V gives CDR1 KGHSH, CDR2 LQKENI. There are 15 residues in the CDR3. Trimming cost V 5 bases and J 0 bases, with 13 bases left between them. In DNA form, the CDR3 reads TGTGCCAGCTCAACGGACAGCACCGCTAACTATGGCTACACCTTC. Its translation is CASSTDSTANYGYTF.

Only a few counts were recorded for this clonotype. The chain links TRBV7-2 to TRBJ2-1; 7 bases are shared with TRBD1. CDR1 is SGHTA, CDR2 FQGNSA, per germline. V was clipped by 3 bases and J by 7 bases; unmatched bases: 3. The CDR3 sequence is 13 residues long. The CDR3 loop is CASSLTGLNEQFF. CDR3 nucleotide sequence: TGTGCCAGCAGCTTGACAGGGTTGAATGAGCAGTTCTTC. The variable domain in full, completed from reference TRBV7-2 and TRBJ2-1, reads GAGVSQSPSNKVTEKGKDVELRCDPISGHTALYWYRQSLGQGLEFLIYFQGNSAPDKSGLPSDRFSAERTGGSVSTLTIQRTQQEDSAVYLCASSLTGLNEQFFGPGTRLTVL.

The chain combines TRBV7-2 with TRBJ1-4, with TRBD1 matching over 9 bases. Germline-derived CDR1 and CDR2 are SGHTA and FQGNSA. CDR3 size: 15 residues. The V and J ends lost 1 base and 11 bases, in that order; junction bases with no gene match: 8. CDR3 in DNA: TGTGCCAGCAGCTTAGAAGGGACAGGGAATTCGAAACTGTTTTTT. It codes for CASSLEGTGNSKLFF.

The table lists this clonotype with a few counts. CDR3 amino acids: CASSDGPRNEQFF. The CDR3, as DNA: TGTGCCAGCAGCGACGGACCGAGGAATGAGCAGTTCTTC. The gene calls are TRBV7-2 and TRBJ2-1; D call uncertain. Trimming cost V 5 bases and J 7 bases, with 12 bases left between them. This CDR3 region has 13 residues. Germline assignment: CDR1 SGHTA and CDR2 FQGNSA.